The 17 T cell receptor beta chains below all came from one sample that was sequenced in a study of T cell repertoires in cytomegalovirus infection. TCRdb analysed the reads with MiXCR anew, one entry per CDR3 protein. The sample yields hundreds of thousands of distinct CDR3 sequences, roughly 36% seen once. The sample taken for sequencing was PBMCs. These receptors all come from a human donor in good health (CMV status not recorded). Some clones in this sample may be carry-over from other donors' samples.

This chain connects TRBV19 to TRBJ1-1; D gene uncertain. This CDR3 comprises 14 residues. With 3 bases removed from V and 5 bases from J, the gap between germline ends came to 13 bases. Germline-derived CDR1 and CDR2 are LNHDA and SQIVND (reference sequence). The CDR3 spells CASSIRVRGTEAFF. The CDR3 DNA reads TGTGCCAGTAGTATCCGGGTGCGAGGGACTGAAGCTTTCTTT.

This clonotype was seen only a few times. The chain carries TRBV19 and TRBJ1-1, with D unresolved. Trimming took off 7 bases at V and 0 bases at J, with 21 bases between the two ends. The germline gives CDR1 LNHDA, CDR2 SQIVND (reference sequence). CDR3 length: 17 amino acids. CDR3 sequence: CASNSPHSESMNTEAFF. As DNA, the CDR3 is TGTGCCAGTAACTCCCCCCACTCGGAGTCGATGAACACTGAAGCTTTCTTT.

As for this clonotype: Mismatch with germline at one junction end may stem from a read error. V is TRBV10-3 and J is TRBJ1-1; D ambiguous. The V gene's germline CDR1 is ENHRY and CDR2 SYGVKD. The CDR3 spans 14 residues. The CDR3: CASSEVARATEAFF. The CDR3 DNA sequence: TGTGCCAGCAGTGAGGTAGCGAGAGCCACTGAAGCTTTCTTT.

This clonotype was counted between two and nine times. The chain couples TRBV7-6 to TRBJ1-4, with D unclear. Trimming removed 7 bases at V and 0 bases at J, with 18 bases between. The CDR3 is 17 amino acids. Germline values: CDR1 SGHVS, CDR2 FNYEAQ. CDR3 in amino acids: CASTLGSEGPTNEKLFF. In nucleotides, the CDR3 is TGTGCCAGCACCCTTGGATCTGAGGGCCCAACTAATGAAAAACTGTTTTTT. Using reference TRBV7-6 and TRBJ1-4 for the parts outside the CDR3, the full variable domain is GAGVSQSPRYKVTKRGQDVALRCDPISGHVSLYWYRQALGQGPEFLTYFNYEAQQDKSGLPNDRFSAERPEGSISTLTIQRTEQRDSAMYRCASTLGSEGPTNEKLFFGSGTQLSVL.

V gene TRBV28 combines with J gene TRBJ2-2; D remains unclear. From germline, CDR1 is MDHEN and CDR2 SYDVKM. This CDR3 contains 12 residues. Trimming stripped 2 bases from V and 10 bases from J, with 8 bases between. The DNA of the CDR3 is TGTGCCAGCAGTTTAACCGGGTTGGAGCTGTTTTTT. Translation: CASSLTGLELFF.

This clonotype was counted at least ten times. The chain links TRBV7-2 to TRBJ2-3; 10 positions match TRBD1. There are 14 residues in the CDR3. After removal of 7 bases from V and 5 bases from J, the junction contained 6 bases not matched to a gene. Germline CDR1 reads SGHTA; CDR2 reads FQGNSA. The CDR3 DNA sequence: TGTGCCAGCATCAAGGACAGGGGGTTAGATACGCAGTATTTT. This translates into CASIKDRGLDTQYF.

The rearrangement uses TRBV28 and TRBJ2-5; weak D call: TRBD2 (6 bases). CDR1 and CDR2 from the germline V gene are MDHEN and SYDVKM. Trimming took off 8 bases at V and 7 bases at J, with 14 bases between the two ends. This CDR3 has 12 residues. The CDR3 bases are TGTGCCAGCGGGAGGTCAAGTGGGACCCAGTACTTC. This encodes CASGRSSGTQYF.

CDR3 protein: CASTTSRGNQPQHF. CDR3 bases: TGTGCCAGTACAACGTCCAGGGGCAATCAGCCCCAGCATTTT. The V and J genes are TRBV19 and TRBJ1-5, with D tentatively TRBD1 (5 bases). Germline V gene data show CDR1 as LNHDA and CDR2 as SQIVND (reference sequence). Trimming cost V 7 bases and J 2 bases, with 12 bases left between them. The CDR3 loop spans 14 amino acids. The variable domain in full, with the rest retrieved from reference TRBV19 and TRBJ1-5, is DGGITQSPKYLFRKEGQNVTLSCEQNLNHDAMYWYRQDPGQGLRLIYYSQIVNDFQKGDIAEGYSVSREKKESFPLTVTSAQKNPTAFYLCASTTSRGNQPQHFGDGTRLSIL.

Of note for this clonotype: The CDR3 does not close with the conserved phenylalanine or tryptophan, likely indicating a read error. It is unclear where the CDR3 begins or ends on the DNA, so no DNA is shown, and the CDR3 is as TCRdb lists it. This chain links TRBV27 with TRBJ2-7. Germline V gives CDR1 MNHEY, CDR2 SMNVEV (reference sequence). The CDR3 totals 9 residues, both ends included. CDR3: CASSSQTVT.

V usage is TRBV7-2 and J usage is TRBJ2-7, with 7 bases identical to TRBD2. V trimming: 5 bases; J trimming: 2 bases; junction bases outside the gene matches: 6. The germline V gene encodes CDR1 SGHTA and CDR2 FQGNSA. This CDR3 has 14 amino acids. The CDR3 DNA sequence: TGTGCCAGCAGCAGCGGGACCCCTACCTACGAGCAGTACTTC. Its translation: CASSSGTPTYEQYF.

This clonotype occurred a few times. The J gene is TRBJ1-5, the V gene TRBV7-9, with D possibly TRBD1 on 5 matching bases. The CDR3 is 16 amino acids. Looked up from germline, CDR1 is SEHNR and CDR2 is FQNEAQ (reference sequence). V was cut by 5 bases and J by 5 bases, with 19 bases left in between. CDR3 region: CASSLALGRVHQPQHF. In nucleotides, the CDR3 is TGTGCCAGCAGCCTGGCCCTCGGCAGGGTCCATCAGCCCCAGCATTTT.

The chain has TRBV19 and TRBJ2-7, with D maybe TRBD2 (5 bases). Germline V gene sequence: CDR1 LNHDA, CDR2 SQIVND (reference sequence). This CDR3 is 14 amino acids long. Trimming stripped 5 bases from V and 0 bases from J, with 11 bases between. CDR3 nucleotide sequence: TGTGCCAGTAGTTTAACGGGGAACTCCTACGAGCAGTACTTC. Its protein product is CASSLTGNSYEQYF.

This chain links TRBV12-3 or TRBV12-4 with TRBJ1-5, with D possibly being TRBD1 (6 bases). Trimming removed 6 bases from V and 3 bases from J, with 15 bases in between. This CDR3 comprises 15 residues. The CDR3, as DNA: TGTGCCAGCAGGAAGAGCCCAGGGGCCAATCAGCCCCAGCATTTT. This translates into CASRKSPGANQPQHF.

About this clonotype itself: No conserved phenylalanine or tryptophan ends this CDR3, so it is likely a read error. The gene calls are TRBV6-1 and TRBJ2-1; 11 positions match TRBD1. CDR1 is MNHNS and CDR2 is SASEGT in the germline V gene. V lost 2 bases to trimming and J lost 6 bases; unmatched junction nucleotides: 6. This CDR3 region has 16 residues. The CDR3 reads CASSELPGQGGNEQFL. The DNA of the CDR3 is TGTGCCAGCAGTGAATTACCGGGACAGGGGGGCAATGAGCAGTTCTTA.

As for this clonotype: One junction end disagrees with the germline gene, perhaps due to a read error. V is TRBV5-3 and J is TRBJ2-3, with TRBD2 identical over 7 bases. TRBV5-3 is known as an ORF, though its function is uncertain. The CDR3 totals 16 residues. The CDR3 bases are TGTGCCAGCAGCTTTAGGGCTAGCGGAGGGGAAGATACGCAGTATTTT. This translates into CASSFRASGGEDTQYF.

V gene TRBV27 combines with J gene TRBJ2-7; 10 bases are a match to TRBD1. CDR1 is MNHEY and CDR2 is SMNVEV in the germline V gene (reference sequence). This CDR3 is built from 15 residues. V dropped 6 bases and J dropped 2; count of bases not matched to a gene: 7. CDR3: CASRPRDRGTYEQYF. The CDR3 DNA reads TGTGCCAGCAGACCGCGGGACAGGGGTACCTACGAGCAGTACTTC.

This clonotype occurred a few times. The CDR3: CSARDIDSLYEQYF. The CDR3 nucleotides are TGCAGTGCTAGAGATATAGACAGCCTGTACGAGCAGTACTTC. This chain uses TRBV20-1 with TRBJ2-7, with D perhaps matching TRBD1 (5 bases). This CDR3 has 14 residues. Germline V gene data show CDR1 as DFQATT and CDR2 as SNEGSKA (reference sequence). V was trimmed by 0 bases and J by 4 bases, leaving 13 bases between them.